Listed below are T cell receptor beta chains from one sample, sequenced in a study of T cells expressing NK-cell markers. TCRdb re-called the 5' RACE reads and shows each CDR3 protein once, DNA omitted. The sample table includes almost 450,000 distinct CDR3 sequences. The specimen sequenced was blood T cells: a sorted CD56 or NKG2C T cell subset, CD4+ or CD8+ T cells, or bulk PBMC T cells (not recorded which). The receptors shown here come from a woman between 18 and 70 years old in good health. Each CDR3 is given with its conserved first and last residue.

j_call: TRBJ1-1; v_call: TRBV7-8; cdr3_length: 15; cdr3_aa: CASSPLRDGYTEAFF
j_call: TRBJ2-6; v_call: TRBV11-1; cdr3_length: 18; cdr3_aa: CASSLNTLTPSGANVLTF
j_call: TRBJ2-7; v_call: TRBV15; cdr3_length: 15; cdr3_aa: CATGTSGRDNYEQYF
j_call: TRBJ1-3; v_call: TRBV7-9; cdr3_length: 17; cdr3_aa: CASSPLSGPLSGNTIYF
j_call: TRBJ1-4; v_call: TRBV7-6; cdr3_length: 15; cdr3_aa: CASSYQGRANEKLFF
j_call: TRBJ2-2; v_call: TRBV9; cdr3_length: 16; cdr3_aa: CASSALAGHGTGELFF
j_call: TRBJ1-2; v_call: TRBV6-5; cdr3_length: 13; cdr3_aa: CASSYDSVSGYTF
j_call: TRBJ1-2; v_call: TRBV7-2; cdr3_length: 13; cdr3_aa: CASSFRIYGGYTF
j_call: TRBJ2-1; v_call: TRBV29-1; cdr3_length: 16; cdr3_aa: CSVDGLAGAPYNEQFF
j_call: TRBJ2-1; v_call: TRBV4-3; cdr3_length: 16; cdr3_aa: CASSPRSGGSHNEQFF
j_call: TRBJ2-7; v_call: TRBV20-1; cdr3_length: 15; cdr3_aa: CSARTIAGSAYEQYF
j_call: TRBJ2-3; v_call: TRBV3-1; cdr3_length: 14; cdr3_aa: CASRGRVHTDTQYF
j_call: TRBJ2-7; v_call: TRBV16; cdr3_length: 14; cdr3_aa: CASSQSGVVDEQYF
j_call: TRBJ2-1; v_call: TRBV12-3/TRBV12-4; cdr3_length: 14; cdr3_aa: CASSLGVGSYEQFF
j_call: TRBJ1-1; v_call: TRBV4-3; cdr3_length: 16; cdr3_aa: CASSRATGGRDTEAFF
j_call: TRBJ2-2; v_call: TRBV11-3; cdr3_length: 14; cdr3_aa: CASSFMKGSGELFF
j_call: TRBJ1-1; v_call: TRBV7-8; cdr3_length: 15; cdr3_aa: CASSLDRLMNTEAFF
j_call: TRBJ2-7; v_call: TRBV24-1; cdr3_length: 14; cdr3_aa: CATSEGTGEYEQYF
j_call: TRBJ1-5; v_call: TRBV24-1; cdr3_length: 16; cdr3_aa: CATSETDGWGNQPQHF
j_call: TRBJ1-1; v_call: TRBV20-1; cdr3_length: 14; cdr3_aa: CSARDRTGRPEAFF
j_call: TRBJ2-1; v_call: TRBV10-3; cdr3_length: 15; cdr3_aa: CAISDSSGGLSGQFF
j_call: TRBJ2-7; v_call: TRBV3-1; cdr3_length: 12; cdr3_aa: CASSQMAYEQYF
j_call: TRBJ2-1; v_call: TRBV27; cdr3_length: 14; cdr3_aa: CASSFRSSYNEQFF
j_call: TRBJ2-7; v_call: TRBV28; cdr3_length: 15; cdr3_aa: CASIPRGVSSYEQYF
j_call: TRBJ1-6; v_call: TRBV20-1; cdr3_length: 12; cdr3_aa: CSARDTDSPLHF
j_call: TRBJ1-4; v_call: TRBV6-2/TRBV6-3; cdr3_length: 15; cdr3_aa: CASSPGRRESEKLFF
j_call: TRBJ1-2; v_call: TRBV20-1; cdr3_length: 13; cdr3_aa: CSAGGQANYGYTF
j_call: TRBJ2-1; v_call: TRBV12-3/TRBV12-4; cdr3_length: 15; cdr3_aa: CASSITSGGGNEQFF
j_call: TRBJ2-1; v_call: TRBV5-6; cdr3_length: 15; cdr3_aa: CASSLMGESHNEQFF
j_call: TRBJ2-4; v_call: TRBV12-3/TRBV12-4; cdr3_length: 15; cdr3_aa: CASSSGQGSPNIQYF
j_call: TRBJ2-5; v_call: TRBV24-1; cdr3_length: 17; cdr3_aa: CATSDSRQGPRQETQYF
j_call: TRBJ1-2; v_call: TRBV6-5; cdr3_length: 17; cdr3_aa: CASTNLTSPRINYGYTF
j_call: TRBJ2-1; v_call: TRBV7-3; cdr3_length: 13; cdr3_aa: CASSLRGSGEQSF
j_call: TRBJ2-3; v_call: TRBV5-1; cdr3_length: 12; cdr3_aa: CASSFNGDTQYF
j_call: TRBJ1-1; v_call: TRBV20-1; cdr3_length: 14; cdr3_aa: CSAQGTEMNTEAFF
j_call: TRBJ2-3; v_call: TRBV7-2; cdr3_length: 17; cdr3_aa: CASSTRQGKAYTDTQYF
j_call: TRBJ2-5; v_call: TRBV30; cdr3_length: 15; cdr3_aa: CAWSVLEEIGETQYF
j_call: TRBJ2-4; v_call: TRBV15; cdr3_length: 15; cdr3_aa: CATSLGQLAKNIQYF
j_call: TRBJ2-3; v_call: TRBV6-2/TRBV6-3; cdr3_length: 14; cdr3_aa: CASSSGTSGDTQYF
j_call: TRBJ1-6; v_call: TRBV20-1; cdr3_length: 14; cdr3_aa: CSATKGQGESPLHF
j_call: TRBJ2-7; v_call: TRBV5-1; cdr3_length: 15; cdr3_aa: CASSLVVPVVYEQYF
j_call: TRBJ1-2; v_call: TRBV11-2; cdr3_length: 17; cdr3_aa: CASSLEAHPGLSYGYTF
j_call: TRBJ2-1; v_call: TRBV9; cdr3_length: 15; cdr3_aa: CASSPEAGGAYEQFF
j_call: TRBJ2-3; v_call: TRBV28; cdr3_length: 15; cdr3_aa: CASTENGQPTDTQYF
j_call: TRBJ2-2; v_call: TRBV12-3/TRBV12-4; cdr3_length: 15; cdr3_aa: CASSRNRDSNWELFF
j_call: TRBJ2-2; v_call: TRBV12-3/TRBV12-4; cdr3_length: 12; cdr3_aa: CASNPRPGELFF
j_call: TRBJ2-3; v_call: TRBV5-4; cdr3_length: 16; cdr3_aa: CASSLEPASFTDTQYF
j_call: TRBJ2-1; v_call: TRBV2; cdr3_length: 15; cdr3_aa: CASSERRNTYNEQFF
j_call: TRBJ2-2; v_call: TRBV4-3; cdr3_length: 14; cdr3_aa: CASSQEGNAGELFF
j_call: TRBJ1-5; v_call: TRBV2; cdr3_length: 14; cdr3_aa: CASRGEPSNQPQHF
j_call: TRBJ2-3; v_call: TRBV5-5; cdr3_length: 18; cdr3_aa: CASSLEASGGATADTQYF
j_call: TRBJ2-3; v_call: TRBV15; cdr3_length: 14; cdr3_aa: CATSTRTGGDTQYF